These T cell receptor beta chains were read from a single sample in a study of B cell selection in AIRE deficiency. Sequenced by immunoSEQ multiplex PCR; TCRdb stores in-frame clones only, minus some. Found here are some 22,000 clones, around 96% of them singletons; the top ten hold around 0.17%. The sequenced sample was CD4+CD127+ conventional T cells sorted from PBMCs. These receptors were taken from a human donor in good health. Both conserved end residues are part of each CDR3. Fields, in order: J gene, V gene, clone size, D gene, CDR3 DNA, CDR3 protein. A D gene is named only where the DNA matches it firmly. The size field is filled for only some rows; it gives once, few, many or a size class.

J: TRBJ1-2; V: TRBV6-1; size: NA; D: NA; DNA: TGTGCCAGCATCCCAGGGCCAATTGGCTACACCTTC; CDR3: CASIPGPIGYTF
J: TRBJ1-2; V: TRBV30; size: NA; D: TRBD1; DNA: TGTGCCTGGAGTGTAGGGGGCGTCGACTATGGCTACACCTTC; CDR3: CAWSVGGVDYGYTF
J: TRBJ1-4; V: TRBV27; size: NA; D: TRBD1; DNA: TGTGCCAGCAGCTTCCAGGACAGGGGCGGAAAACTGTTTTTT; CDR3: CASSFQDRGGKLFF
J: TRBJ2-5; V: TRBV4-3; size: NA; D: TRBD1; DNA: TGCGCCAGCAGCCAAGATCCTACAGGGGGAGAGACCCAGTACTTC; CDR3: CASSQDPTGGETQYF
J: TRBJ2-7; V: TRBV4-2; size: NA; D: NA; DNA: TGTGCCAGCAGCCAAGTTTTACGGGGGTCCTACGAGCAGTACTTC; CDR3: CASSQVLRGSYEQYF
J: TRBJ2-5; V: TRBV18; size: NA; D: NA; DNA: TGTGCCAGCTCACCACCGATGGGCCTCCAAGAGACCCAGTACTTC; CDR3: CASSPPMGLQETQYF
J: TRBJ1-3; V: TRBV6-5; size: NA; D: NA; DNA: TGTGCCAGCAGTTACGACAGGAAAGGGAACACCATATATTTT; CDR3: CASSYDRKGNTIYF
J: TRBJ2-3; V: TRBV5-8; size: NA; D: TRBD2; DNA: TGTGCCAGCAGCTTGGGACTAGCGGGGTATACGCAGTATTTT; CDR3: CASSLGLAGYTQYF
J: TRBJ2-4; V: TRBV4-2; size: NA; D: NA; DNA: TGTGCCAGCAGCCTCAGAGGGGAGTGGGGAAACATTCAGTACTTC; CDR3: CASSLRGEWGNIQYF
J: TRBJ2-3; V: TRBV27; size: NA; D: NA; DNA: TGTGCCAGCAGTTTATCCAAGGGGTTCGCAGATACGCAGTATTTT; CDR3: CASSLSKGFADTQYF
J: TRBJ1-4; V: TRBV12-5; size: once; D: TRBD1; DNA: TGTGCTAGTGCCCAACGGACAGGGGTGCGGGAAAAACTGTTTTTT; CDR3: CASAQRTGVREKLFF
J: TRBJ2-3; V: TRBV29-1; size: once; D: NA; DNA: TGCAGCGCAAAACCTGTCGGCCCAGATACGCAGTATTTT; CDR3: CSAKPVGPDTQYF
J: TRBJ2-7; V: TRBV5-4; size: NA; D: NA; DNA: TGTGCCAGCAGCTTAGGGGGTGCCAAGGCATCCTACGAGCAGTACTTC; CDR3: CASSLGGAKASYEQYF
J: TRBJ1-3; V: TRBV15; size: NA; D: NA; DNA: TGTGCCACCAGCGAAATGGGGCGAGGACAGACACCTGGAAACACCATATATTTT; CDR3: CATSEMGRGQTPGNTIYF
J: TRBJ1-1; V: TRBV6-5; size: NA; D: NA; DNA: TGTGCCAGCAGTTCCCCCCGGGGGGGCGGTAGGACTGAAGCTTTCTTT; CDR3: CASSSPRGGGRTEAFF
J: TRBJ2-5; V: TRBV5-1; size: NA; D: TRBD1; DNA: TGCGCCAGCAGGTTTACCGGGACAGGGACCGCGGCCCAGTACTTC; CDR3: CASRFTGTGTAAQYF
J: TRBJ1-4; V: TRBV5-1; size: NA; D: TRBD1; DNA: TGCGCCAGCAGCTCGGGACAGGATTTTGAAAAACTGTTTTTT; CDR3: CASSSGQDFEKLFF
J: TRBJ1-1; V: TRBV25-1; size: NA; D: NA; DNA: TGTGCCAGCATGGAGGGGTGGGGTGCGAACACTGAAGCTTTCTTT; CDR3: CASMEGWGANTEAFF
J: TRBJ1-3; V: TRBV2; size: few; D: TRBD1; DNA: TGTGCCAGCTCCGACAGGGAAAACACCATATATTTT; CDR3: CASSDRENTIYF
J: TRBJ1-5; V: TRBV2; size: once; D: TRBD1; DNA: TGTGCCAGCTCACAGGGGCGGAATCAGCCCCAGCATTTT; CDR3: CASSQGRNQPQHF
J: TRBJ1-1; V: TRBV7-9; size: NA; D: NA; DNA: TGTGCCAGCAGCCGGGTCCCAGGGACTGAAGCTTTCTTT; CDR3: CASSRVPGTEAFF
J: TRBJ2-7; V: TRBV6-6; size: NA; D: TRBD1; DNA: TGTGCCAGCAGTTACTTGGGACAGGGGGTCTACGAGCAGTACTTC; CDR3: CASSYLGQGVYEQYF
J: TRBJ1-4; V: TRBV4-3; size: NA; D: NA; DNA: TGCGCCAGCAGCCAAGATCACAGATACTATGAAAAACTGTTTTTT; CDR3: CASSQDHRYYEKLFF
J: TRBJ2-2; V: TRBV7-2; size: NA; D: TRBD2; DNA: TGTGCCAGCAGTTCCGGGACTAGCGGGGAGATCGGGGAGCTGTTTTTT; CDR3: CASSSGTSGEIGELFF
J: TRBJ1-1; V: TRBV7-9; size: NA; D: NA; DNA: TGTGCCAGCAGCCGATTAGACAGAGGGAATGAAGCTTTCTTT; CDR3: CASSRLDRGNEAFF
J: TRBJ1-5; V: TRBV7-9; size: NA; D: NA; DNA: TGTGCCAGCAGCTTAGGAGGGGTTCAGAATCAGCCCCAGCATTTT; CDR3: CASSLGGVQNQPQHF
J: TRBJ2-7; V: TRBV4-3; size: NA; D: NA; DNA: TGCGCCAGCAGCCAAGATTTGGGGGCCGTCTACGAGCAGTACTTC; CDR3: CASSQDLGAVYEQYF
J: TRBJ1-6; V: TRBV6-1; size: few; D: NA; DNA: TGTGCCAGCAGTGTCCCACCACCCCTCCACTTT; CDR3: CASSVPPPLHF
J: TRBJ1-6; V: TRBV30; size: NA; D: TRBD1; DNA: TGTGCCTGGAGCCAAGACAGGGCAGTGAATAATTCACCCCTCCACTTT; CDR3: CAWSQDRAVNNSPLHF
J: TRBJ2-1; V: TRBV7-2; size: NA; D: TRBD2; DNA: TGTGCCAGCAGCTTTACGGGGGGTAGCAATGAGCAGTTCTTC; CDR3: CASSFTGGSNEQFF
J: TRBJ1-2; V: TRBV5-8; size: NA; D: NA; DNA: TGTGCCAGCGCAGAAGACAGGAACTATGGCTACACCTTC; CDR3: CASAEDRNYGYTF
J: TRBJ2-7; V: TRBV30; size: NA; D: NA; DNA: TGTGCCTGGAGTGAAGGGCAGACCTACGAGCAGTACTTC; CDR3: CAWSEGQTYEQYF
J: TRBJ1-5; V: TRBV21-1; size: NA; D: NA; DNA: TGTGCCAGCAGCAAAGTATTGATGAACAGGGCGAATCAGCCCCAGCATTTT; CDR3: CASSKVLMNRANQPQHF
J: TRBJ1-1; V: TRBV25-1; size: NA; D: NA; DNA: TGTGCCAGCAGTGACCCGACTAAGAACACTGAAGCTTTCTTT; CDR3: CASSDPTKNTEAFF
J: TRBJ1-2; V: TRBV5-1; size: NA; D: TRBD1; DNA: TGCGCCAGCAGCTCCACAGGGGAGAACTACACCTTC; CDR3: CASSSTGENYTF
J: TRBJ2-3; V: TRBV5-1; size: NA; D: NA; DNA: TGCGCCAGCAGCTTGGATGCGGGGAGCACAGATACGCAGTATTTT; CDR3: CASSLDAGSTDTQYF
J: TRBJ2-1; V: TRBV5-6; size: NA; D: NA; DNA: TGTGCCAGCAGCTTAGACTTCAGCTCCTACAATGAGCAGTTCTTC; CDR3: CASSLDFSSYNEQFF
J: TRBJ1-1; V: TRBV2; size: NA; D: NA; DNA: TGTGCCAGCAGTGATAACCTGAACACTGAAGCTTTCTTT; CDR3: CASSDNLNTEAFF
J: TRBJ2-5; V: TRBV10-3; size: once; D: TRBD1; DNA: TGTGCCATCAGCGACAGGGGGCAGGGAGAGACCCAGTACTTC; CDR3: CAISDRGQGETQYF
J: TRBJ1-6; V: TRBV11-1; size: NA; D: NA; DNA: TGTGCCAGCAGCCCACGGGCGGGTTTAGCTAATTCACCCCTCCACTTT; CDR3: CASSPRAGLANSPLHF
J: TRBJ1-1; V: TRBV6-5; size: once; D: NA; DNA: TGTGCCACCACCCCGGATACGGGGGTGAAAGCTTTCTTT; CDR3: CATTPDTGVKAFF